Shown below are 6 T cell receptor beta chains from a single sample sequenced in a study of blood T cell repertoires in COVID-19. Sequenced by immunoSEQ multiplex PCR; TCRdb stores in-frame clones only, minus some. The repertoire consists of almost 55,000 clones, with 80% to 90% occurring once and the leading ten covering less than 4.5%. The specimen sequenced was peripheral blood. The source of these receptors is a human donor in a cohort sampled during active COVID-19.

The chain joins TRBV4-2 to TRBJ2-6; D remains unclear. This CDR3 spans 16 amino acids. Looked up from germline, CDR1 is LGHNA and CDR2 is YNFKEQ. Trimming removed 1 base from V and 1 base from J, with 8 bases in between. This CDR3 reads CASSQVAESGANVLTF. The DNA for the CDR3 is TGTGCCAGCAGCCAAGTAGCCGAGTCTGGGGCCAACGTCCTGACTTTC.

The rearrangement uses TRBV7-2 and TRBJ2-1; a weak D match, TRBD2 (5 bases). Germline assignment: CDR1 SGHTA and CDR2 FQGNSA. The CDR3 covers 17 residues. V was pared by 7 bases and J by 0 bases, with 19 bases between. The CDR3 DNA follows: TGTGCCAGCACCCTCCCGGGTTTGAGGGCCTCCTACAATGAGCAGTTCTTC. Translating it yields CASTLPGLRASYNEQFF.

This clone has only one observation. The gene calls are TRBV7-3 and TRBJ2-1; 8 nucleotides line up with TRBD1. V shed 5 bases, J shed 5 bases, and the junction held 8 bases outside the gene matches. Germline assignment: CDR1 SGHTA and CDR2 FQGTGA. This CDR3 region has 15 residues. In DNA form, the CDR3 reads TGTGCCAGCAGCCCGGTGACAGGGGAGGACAATGAGCAGTTCTTC. Translated: CASSPVTGEDNEQFF. The full variable domain, in which reference TRBV7-3 and TRBJ2-1 provide the parts outside the CDR3, is GAGVSQTPSNKVTEKGKYVELRCDPISGHTALYWYRQSLGQGPEFLIYFQGTGAADDSGLPNDRFFAVRPEGSVSTLKIQRTERGDSAVYLCASSPVTGEDNEQFFGPGTRLTVL.

J is TRBJ2-5 and V is TRBV4-3, with D perhaps TRBD1 (6 bases). The germline gives CDR1 LGHNA, CDR2 YSLEER. Trimming took 5 bases from V and 7 from J, leaving 14 bases between them. This CDR3 contains 13 residues. CDR3 nucleotides: TGCGCCAGCAGCTCGACAGGAGCCGCGACCCAGTACTTC. Its translation: CASSSTGAATQYF.

The chain combines TRBV7-7 with TRBJ2-2; 9 nucleotides match TRBD2. The length of the CDR3 is 15 residues. CDR1 is SSHAT, CDR2 FNYEAQ, per germline (reference sequence). After removal of 3 bases from V and 7 bases from J, the junction contained 6 bases not matched to a gene. CDR3 DNA sequence: TGTGCCAGCAGCTTGCTAGCGGGGCGAGACGGGGAGCTGTTTTTT. It translates to CASSLLAGRDGELFF.

This chain connects TRBV5-1 to TRBJ1-2; 7 positions agree with TRBD1. V lost 4 bases to trimming and J lost 9 bases; unmatched junction nucleotides: 21. The CDR3 has 17 residues. CDR1 SGHRS and CDR2 YFSETQ come from the germline V gene. The CDR3 sequence is CASSPNLNLRQGRRYTF. The CDR3 DNA is TGCGCCAGCAGCCCGAACCTGAACCTGAGACAGGGTCGTCGCTACACCTTC.